The 23 T cell receptor beta chains below come from one sample, sequenced in a study of T cell responses to AZD1222 COVID-19 vaccine. The protocol was immunoSEQ multiplex PCR, while the TCRdb copy is restricted to in-frame clones and leaves out a portion. This table holds over 150,000 clones, 86% found once. The material was peripheral blood, obtained on day 0 of MenACWY control vaccination. The receptor source for this set is an adult in good health.

The chain is built from TRBV30 and TRBJ1-5, with D possibly being TRBD1 (6 bases). V shed 4 bases and J shed 6 bases, with 13 bases lying between them. The V gene's germline CDR1 is GTSNPN and CDR2 SVGIG (reference sequence). The CDR3 runs 13 residues. CDR3 sequence reads: CAWKQGFCQPQHF. For the CDR3, the DNA is TGTGCCTGGAAACAGGGTTTTTGTCAGCCCCAGCATTTT.

The chain recombines TRBV7-6 with TRBJ2-2; no firm D call. The germline V and J ends were trimmed by 2 bases and 0 bases, with 7 bases remaining between them. Germline lookup yields CDR1 SGHVS and CDR2 FNYEAQ. The CDR3 length is 15 residues. CDR3 sequence: CASSLMTANTGELFF. The CDR3 coding sequence is TGTGCCAGCAGCTTAATGACCGCGAACACCGGGGAGCTGTTTTTT.

The J gene is TRBJ2-1, the V gene TRBV7-9; 9 bases match TRBD2. The germline V gene has CDR1 SEHNR and CDR2 FQNEAQ (reference sequence). The ends lost 5 bases at V and 4 bases at J; junction bases unmatched: 6. CDR3 length equals 15 residues. CDR3 nucleotide sequence: TGTGCCAGCAGCAAGACTAGCGGACTTTACAATGAGCAGTTCTTC. This sequence encodes CASSKTSGLYNEQFF.

This chain links TRBV20-1 with TRBJ2-5; 11 positions match TRBD2. The CDR3 covers 18 residues. V dropped 3 bases and J dropped 4; count of bases not matched to a gene: 16. Germline V gene sequence: CDR1 DFQATT, CDR2 SNEGSKA (reference sequence). The CDR3, as DNA: TGCAGTGCTAGTGCTCCGGGACTAGCGGTCTTTATGGGAGAGACCCAGTACTTC. This sequence encodes CSASAPGLAVFMGETQYF.

The chain recombines TRBV5-1 with TRBJ1-2; D might be TRBD1 (6 bases). CDR1 and CDR2 from the germline V gene are SGHRS and YFSETQ. The CDR3 contains 17 residues. V was trimmed by 4 bases and J by 6 bases, leaving 25 bases between them. CDR3 in amino acids: CASSHPATGRGVDGYTF. The CDR3 region has the DNA TGCGCCAGCAGCCACCCTGCAACGGGCAGGGGAGTGGATGGCTACACCTTC.

In DNA, the CDR3 is TGCAGCGTTGCCCCAGGATGGGGAATGAACACTGAAGCTTTCTTT. Translated, it gives CSVAPGWGMNTEAFF. The rearrangement joins TRBV29-1 to TRBJ1-1; D is ambiguous. Trimming removed 4 bases from V and 0 bases from J, with 15 bases in between. The CDR3 runs 15 residues. In germline, CDR1 is SQVTM, CDR2 ANQGSEA.

The chain carries TRBV6-5 and TRBJ2-5; D may be TRBD1 or TRBD2 (5 bases each). V shed 4 bases and J shed 5 bases, with 14 bases lying between them. Germline V gives CDR1 MNHEY, CDR2 SVGAGI. The CDR3 has 14 residues. The CDR3 nucleotides are TGTGCCAGCAGTTTTCCGGGGCCGGGGGAGACCCAGTACTTC. It translates to CASSFPGPGETQYF.

The rearrangement uses TRBV19 and TRBJ1-1; possibly TRBD1 for D (5 bases). Trimming removed 5 bases from V and 4 bases from J, with 20 bases in between. Germline CDR1 and CDR2: LNHDA and SQIVND (reference sequence). CDR3 length: 16 amino acids. Written as DNA, the CDR3 is TGTGCCAGTAGTGCTCGGGGCAGGGAACGAGGCACTGAAGCTTTCTTT. This codes for CASSARGRERGTEAFF.

This chain joins TRBV7-2 and TRBJ2-5; D is unresolved. This CDR3 has 20 amino acids. CDR1 and CDR2 from the germline V gene are SGHTA and FQGNSA. The germline V and J ends were trimmed by 0 bases and 4 bases, with 27 bases remaining between them. The CDR3 region has the DNA TGTGCCAGCAGCTTAGCGGTGGTCTCTCCCTGGACCCGAAGTGGAGAGACCCAGTACTTC. Encoded protein: CASSLAVVSPWTRSGETQYF.

The V and J genes are TRBV6-5 and TRBJ1-5, with TRBD1 matching 7 bases. Trimming cost V 8 bases and J 5 bases; bases outside gene matches: 9. The length of the CDR3 is 14 residues. From germline, CDR1 is MNHEY and CDR2 SVGAGI. As DNA, the CDR3 is TGTGCCAGCGGGAGACAGGGTCAGGATCAGCCCCAGCATTTT. This gives the protein CASGRQGQDQPQHF.

The J gene is TRBJ2-7, the V gene TRBV27; D gene uncertain. The germline V gene has CDR1 MNHEY and CDR2 SMNVEV (reference sequence). Trimming took off 5 bases at V and 7 bases at J, with 18 bases between the two ends. This CDR3 contains 14 residues. The CDR3 loop reads CASSPNRPAREQYV. CDR3 DNA: TGTGCCAGCAGTCCTAACCGGCCAGCTCGGGAGCAGTACGTC.

This rearrangement joins TRBV6-1 to TRBJ2-2, with D tentatively TRBD1 (5 bases). Germline CDR1 reads MNHNS; CDR2 reads SASEGT. Deletions cut 0 bases from V and 5 bases from J, with 10 bases between. This CDR3 has 15 residues. The DNA of the CDR3 is TGTGCCAGCAGTGAAGCCCCTGCAGGGACCGGGGAGCTGTTTTTT. Amino acids: CASSEAPAGTGELFF.

The V call is TRBV19, the J call TRBJ2-1; 11 bases agree with TRBD2. V shed 1 base and J 9 bases; nucleotides not matched to a gene: 2. Germline values: CDR1 LNHDA, CDR2 SQIVND (reference sequence). The CDR3 spans 14 residues. CDR3: CASSIVAGGPEQFF. The DNA of the CDR3 is TGTGCCAGTAGTATAGTAGCGGGGGGGCCTGAGCAGTTCTTC.

The chain combines TRBV5-8 with TRBJ1-2, with unresolved D. V shed 2 bases and J shed 0 bases, with 5 bases lying between them. Looked up from germline, CDR1 is SGHTS and CDR2 is YDEGEE. The CDR3 is made up of 13 amino acids. CDR3 loop: CASSFRANYGYTF. CDR3 in DNA: TGTGCCAGCAGCTTTCGGGCTAACTATGGCTACACCTTC.

V gene TRBV5-1 combines with J gene TRBJ2-3, with D unclear. There are 14 residues in the CDR3. Trimming cost V 0 bases and J 6 bases, with 11 bases left between them. The germline CDR1 and CDR2 sequences are SGHRS and YFSETQ. DNA for the CDR3: TGCGCCAGCAGCTTGGACCGACTCCAGGATACGCAGTATTTT. Translated: CASSLDRLQDTQYF.

The rearrangement joins TRBV6-2 or TRBV6-3 to TRBJ1-2, with no clear D. Trimming shortened V by 6 bases and J by 2 bases, and 22 bases separated the two germline ends. This CDR3 region has 17 residues. CDR1 MNHEY and CDR2 SVGEGT come from the germline V gene. CDR3 nucleotide sequence: TGTGCCAGCAGCGAACTAACCCTCGGGCAGCCAAACTATGGCTACACCTTC. Protein sequence: CASSELTLGQPNYGYTF.

This chain connects TRBV4-2 to TRBJ2-7; D possibly corresponds to TRBD2 (7 bases). This CDR3 contains 15 residues. Germline V gene lookup returns CDR1 LGHNA and CDR2 YNFKEQ. V was clipped by 4 bases and J by 7 bases, with 20 bases between them. Here the CDR3 DNA reads TGTGCCAGCAGCCCGGGGGGACTGAAGACAGGTGAGCAGTACTTC. As protein: CASSPGGLKTGEQYF.

The V call is TRBV2, the J call TRBJ1-3; no clear D gene. CDR3 size: 13 residues. Germline V gene lookup returns CDR1 SNHLY and CDR2 FYNNEI. Trimming pared 8 bases from V and 4 bases from J, leaving 12 bases between. The CDR3 DNA reads as TGTGCCAGCGCCCGAACAGCCGGAAACACCATATATTTT. Protein: CASARTAGNTIYF.

The V and J genes are TRBV18 and TRBJ1-1; the match to TRBD1 covers 7 bases. After removal of 9 bases from V and 1 base from J, the junction contained 5 bases not matched to a gene. Germline V gives CDR1 KGHSH, CDR2 LQKENI. The CDR3 extends over 13 amino acids. The CDR3 here is CASSDRANTEAFF. The CDR3 coding sequence is TGTGCCAGTTCAGACAGGGCGAACACTGAAGCTTTCTTT.

The CDR3, as DNA: TGTGCCAGCAGTTACTTACCTAGCGGGAGGGCCTACGAGCAGTACTTC. Translation: CASSYLPSGRAYEQYF. J is TRBJ2-7 and V is TRBV6-6; 12 bases map to TRBD2. Trimming at V came to 1 base and at J to 2 bases, leaving 3 bases not matched to a gene. The CDR3 is 16 residues long. CDR1 and CDR2 from the germline V gene are MNHNY and SVGAGI (reference sequence).

This clone was recorded once. The chain combines TRBV5-6 with TRBJ2-7; no clear D. V dropped 1 base and J dropped 0 bases, with 11 bases sitting between them. In germline, CDR1 is SGHDT, CDR2 YYEEEE. The CDR3 totals 15 residues. The CDR3 coding sequence is TGTGCCAGCAGCTTGTTTCCAGAGAGCTCCTACGAGCAGTACGTC. It translates to CASSLFPESSYEQYV.

The J gene is TRBJ1-2, the V gene TRBV28; weak D call: TRBD1 (6 bases). V lost 6 bases, J lost 7 bases, and 12 bases lay in between. CDR1 and CDR2 (germline): MDHEN, SYDVKM. The CDR3 is made up of 12 amino acids. CDR3 region: CASRTGPGGYTF. CDR3 sequence (DNA): TGTGCCAGCAGAACAGGGCCGGGTGGCTACACCTTC.

The chain joins TRBV7-3 to TRBJ2-5, with 10 bases identical to TRBD1. Germline V gene data show CDR1 as SGHTA and CDR2 as FQGTGA. Trimming at V came to 2 bases and at J to 4 bases, leaving 1 base not matched to a gene. The CDR3 extends over 14 amino acids. This CDR3 reads CASSLGQGVETQYF. As DNA, the CDR3 is TGTGCCAGCAGCTTAGGACAGGGGGTAGAGACCCAGTACTTC. Filled out from reference TRBV7-3 and TRBJ2-5, the complete variable domain reads GAGVSQTPSNKVTEKGKYVELRCDPISGHTALYWYRQSLGQGPEFLIYFQGTGAADDSGLPNDRFFAVRPEGSVSTLKIQRTERGDSAVYLCASSLGQGVETQYFGPGTRLLVL.